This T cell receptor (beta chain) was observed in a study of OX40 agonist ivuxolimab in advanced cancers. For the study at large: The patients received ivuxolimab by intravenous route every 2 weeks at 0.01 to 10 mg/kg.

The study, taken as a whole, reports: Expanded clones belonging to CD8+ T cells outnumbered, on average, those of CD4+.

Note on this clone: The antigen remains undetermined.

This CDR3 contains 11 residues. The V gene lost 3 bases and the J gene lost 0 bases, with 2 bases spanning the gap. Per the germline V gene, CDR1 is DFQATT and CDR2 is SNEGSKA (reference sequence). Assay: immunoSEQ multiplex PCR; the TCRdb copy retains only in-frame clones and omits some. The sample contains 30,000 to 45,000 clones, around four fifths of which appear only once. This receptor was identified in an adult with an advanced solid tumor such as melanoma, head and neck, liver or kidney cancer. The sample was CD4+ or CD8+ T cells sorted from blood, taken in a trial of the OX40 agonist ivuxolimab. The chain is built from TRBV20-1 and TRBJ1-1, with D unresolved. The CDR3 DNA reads TGCAGTGCTAGCCTGAACACTGAAGCTTTCTTT. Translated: CSASLNTEAFF.